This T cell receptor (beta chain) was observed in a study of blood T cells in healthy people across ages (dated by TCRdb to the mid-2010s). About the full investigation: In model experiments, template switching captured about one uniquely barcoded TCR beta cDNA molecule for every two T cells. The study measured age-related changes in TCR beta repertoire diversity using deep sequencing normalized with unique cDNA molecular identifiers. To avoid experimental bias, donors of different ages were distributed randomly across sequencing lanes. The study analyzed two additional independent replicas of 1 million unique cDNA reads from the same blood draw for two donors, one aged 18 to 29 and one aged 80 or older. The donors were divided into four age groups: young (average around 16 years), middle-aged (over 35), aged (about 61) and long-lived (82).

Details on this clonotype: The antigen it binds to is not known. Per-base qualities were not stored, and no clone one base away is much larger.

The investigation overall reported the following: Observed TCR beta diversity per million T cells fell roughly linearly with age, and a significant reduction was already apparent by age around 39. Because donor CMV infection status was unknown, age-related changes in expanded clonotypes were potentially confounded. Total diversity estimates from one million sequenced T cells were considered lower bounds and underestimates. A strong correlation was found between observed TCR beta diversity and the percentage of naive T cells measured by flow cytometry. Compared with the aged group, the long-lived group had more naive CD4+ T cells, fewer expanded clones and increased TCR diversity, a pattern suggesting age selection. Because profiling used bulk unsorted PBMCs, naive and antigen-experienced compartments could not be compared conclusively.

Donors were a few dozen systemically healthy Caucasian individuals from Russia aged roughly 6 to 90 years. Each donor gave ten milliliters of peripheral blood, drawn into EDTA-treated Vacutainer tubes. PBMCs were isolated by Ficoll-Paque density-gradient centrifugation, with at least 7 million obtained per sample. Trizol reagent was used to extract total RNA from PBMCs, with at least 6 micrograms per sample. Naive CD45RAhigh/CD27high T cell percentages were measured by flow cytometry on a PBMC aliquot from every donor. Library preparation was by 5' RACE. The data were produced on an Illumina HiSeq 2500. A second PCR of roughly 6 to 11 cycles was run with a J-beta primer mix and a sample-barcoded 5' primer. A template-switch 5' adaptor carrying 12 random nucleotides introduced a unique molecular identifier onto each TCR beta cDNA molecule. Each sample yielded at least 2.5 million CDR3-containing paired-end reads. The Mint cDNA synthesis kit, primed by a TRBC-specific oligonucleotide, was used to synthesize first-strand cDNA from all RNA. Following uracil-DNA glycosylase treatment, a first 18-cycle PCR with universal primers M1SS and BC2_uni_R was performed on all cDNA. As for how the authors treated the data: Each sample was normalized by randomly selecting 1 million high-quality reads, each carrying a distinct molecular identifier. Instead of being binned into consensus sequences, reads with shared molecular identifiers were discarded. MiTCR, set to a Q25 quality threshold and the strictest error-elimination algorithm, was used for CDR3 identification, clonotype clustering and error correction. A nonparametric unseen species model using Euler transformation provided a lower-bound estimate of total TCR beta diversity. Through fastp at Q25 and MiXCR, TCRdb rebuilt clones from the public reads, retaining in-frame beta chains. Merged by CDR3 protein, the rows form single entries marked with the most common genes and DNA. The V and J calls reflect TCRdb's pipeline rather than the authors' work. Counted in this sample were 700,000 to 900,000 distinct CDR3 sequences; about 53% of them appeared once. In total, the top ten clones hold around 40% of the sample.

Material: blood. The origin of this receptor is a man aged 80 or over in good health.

The CDR3 region has the sequence CASSAGHRDAYF. The DNA sequence is as follows: TGTGCCAGCAGCGCAGGGCACAGAGACGCGTATTTT. The V and J segments used are TRBV6-1 and TRBJ2-3; D gene: possibly TRBD1, on 5 matching bases. Based on the germline V gene, the CDR1 and CDR2 sequences are MNHNS and SASEGT. The CDR3 contains 12 residues, cysteine and phenylalanine counted. Only the CDR3 DNA stays, 36 bases, in frame from base 1. Relative to germline, V is 6 bases shorter and J is 14 bases shorter, with 18 bases between their ends.